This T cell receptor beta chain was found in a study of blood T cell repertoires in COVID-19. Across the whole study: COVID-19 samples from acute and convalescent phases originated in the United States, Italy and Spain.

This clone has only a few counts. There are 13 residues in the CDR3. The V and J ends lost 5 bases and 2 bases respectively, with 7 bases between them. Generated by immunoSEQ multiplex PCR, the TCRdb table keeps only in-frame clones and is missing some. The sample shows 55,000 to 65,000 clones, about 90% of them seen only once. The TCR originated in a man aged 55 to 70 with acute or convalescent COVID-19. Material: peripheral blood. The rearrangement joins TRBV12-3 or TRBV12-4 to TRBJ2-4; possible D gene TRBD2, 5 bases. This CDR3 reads CASSPGSKNIQYF. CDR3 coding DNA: TGTGCCAGCAGTCCGGGATCCAAAAACATTCAGTACTTC.